Presented here are 32 T cell receptor beta chains from one specimen sequenced in a study of response to subunit inactivated influenza vaccine. MiXCR, run by TCRdb on the RT-PCR reads, gives a single entry per CDR3 protein. The sample has approximately 500,000 distinct CDR3 sequences, 13% to 15% seen once. Here the sequenced sample was PBMCs from blood, taken 11 to 12 days after vaccination. Receptors were obtained from a middle-aged man who received an inactivated influenza vaccine.

This clonotype was recorded a few times. V usage is TRBV25-1 and J usage is TRBJ2-2; no definite D call. Deletions cut 8 bases from V and 7 bases from J, with 2 bases between. Germline V gene lookup returns CDR1 MGHDK and CDR2 SYGVNS. There are 9 residues in the CDR3. The CDR3 coding sequence is TGTGCCAGCGACGGGGAGCTGTTTTTT. This codes for CASDGELFF.

The rearrangement joins TRBV4-2 to TRBJ1-2; D is unresolved. V gave up 0 bases and J gave up 1 base, with 9 bases separating them. The V gene's germline CDR1 is LGHNA and CDR2 YNFKEQ. The CDR3 length is 15 residues. The CDR3 protein is CASSQEGGVNYGYTF. As DNA, the CDR3 is TGTGCCAGCAGCCAAGAGGGCGGGGTTAACTATGGCTACACCTTC.

The chain joins TRBV4-3 to TRBJ1-1; tentatively, D is TRBD1 (6 bases). In germline, CDR1 is LGHNA, CDR2 YSLEER. V was clipped by 2 bases and J by 6 bases, with 16 bases between them. The CDR3 is 15 residues long. CDR3 nucleotide sequence: TGCGCCAGCAGCCAATCGAGGAGGGGGGTTTCTGAAGCTTTCTTT. It is translated as CASSQSRRGVSEAFF.

This clonotype was found a few times. This sequence joins TRBV12-3 or TRBV12-4 and TRBJ2-3; a weak D match, TRBD2 (5 bases). Trimming took 7 bases from V and 0 from J, leaving 14 bases between them. The CDR3 contains 15 residues. The CDR3 bases are TGTGCCAGCAATCTGGGGAGAACAAGCACAGATACGCAGTATTTT. It is translated as CASNLGRTSTDTQYF.

This clonotype occurred a few times. The V gene is TRBV28, the J gene TRBJ2-7; D might be TRBD2 (5 bases). Trimming cost V 6 bases and J 2 bases, with 17 bases left between them. Germline V CDR1 and CDR2: MDHEN, SYDVKM. The CDR3 has 15 residues. As DNA, the CDR3 is TGTGCCAGCAGATCTTATAGCGAGGTTACCTACGAGCAGTACTTC. It is translated as CASRSYSEVTYEQYF.

The chain employs TRBV5-1 and TRBJ2-7, with 7 bases fitting TRBD1. V lost 4 bases to trimming and J lost 0 bases; unmatched junction nucleotides: 10. The germline V gene encodes CDR1 SGHRS and CDR2 YFSETQ. The CDR3 is 16 residues long. CDR3 in amino acids: CASSQYTGESSYEQYF. For the CDR3, the DNA is TGCGCCAGCAGCCAATACACAGGGGAGAGCTCCTACGAGCAGTACTTC.

The CDR3 loop is CAWSGPPFSRARATEAFF. DNA of the CDR3: TGTGCCTGGAGTGGCCCCCCTTTCTCCAGGGCGAGGGCCACTGAAGCTTTCTTT. The chain couples TRBV30 to TRBJ1-1; tentatively, D is TRBD1 (5 bases). The germline gives CDR1 GTSNPN, CDR2 SVGIG (reference sequence). The V and J ends lost 1 base and 4 bases respectively, with 25 bases between them. The CDR3 contains 18 residues.

There are a few counts of this clonotype. The rearrangement links TRBV21-1 to TRBJ2-2. TRBV21-1 is a pseudogene. The CDR3 contains 15 residues. CDR3 DNA: TGTGCCAGCAGCAATTTAGTTAGGAACACCGGGGAGCTGTTTTTT. Translating it yields CASSNLVRNTGELFF.

The chain is built from TRBV4-1 and TRBJ1-1; 10 nucleotides align to TRBD1. J was trimmed by 11 bases and V by 2 bases; bases with no gene match: 11. This CDR3 spans 15 amino acids. The germline V gene has CDR1 MGHRA and CDR2 YSYEKL. CDR3 sequence (DNA): TGCGCCAGCAGCCAACGACAAGGACAGGGGGGGTCGGCTTTCTTT. This gives the protein CASSQRQGQGGSAFF.

This clonotype was counted many times. The gene calls are TRBV18 and TRBJ1-5, with 9 positions matching TRBD1. The CDR3 is 18 residues long. J was trimmed by 0 bases and V by 4 bases; bases with no gene match: 10. Germline V gene lookup returns CDR1 KGHSH and CDR2 LQKENI. CDR3 amino acids: CASSLTGTGTFSNQPQHF. As DNA, the CDR3 is TGTGCCAGCTCACTTACGGGGACAGGGACTTTTAGCAATCAGCCCCAGCATTTT.

The CDR3 region has the DNA TGCGCCAGCAGTGTATCCGTCGGCTACGAGCAGTACTTC. It codes for CASSVSVGYEQYF. The chain employs TRBV10-1 and TRBJ2-7; D gene ambiguous. CDR3 size: 13 residues. V was cut by 4 bases and J by 3 bases, with 10 bases left in between. Germline assignment: CDR1 WNHNN and CDR2 SYGVQD (reference sequence).

The DNA for the CDR3 is TGTGCCAGCAGGCCTACCCCATTCCAGGGCGTCGGCACTGAAGCTTTCTTT. Residues: CASRPTPFQGVGTEAFF. The gene calls are TRBV6-1 and TRBJ1-1, with a weak D call TRBD1 (5 bases). This CDR3 spans 17 amino acids. Germline V gene data show CDR1 as MNHNS and CDR2 as SASEGT. V gave up 6 bases and J gave up 4 bases, with 24 bases separating them.

The CDR3 sequence is CASSMPGVDYEQYF. CDR3 DNA sequence: TGCGCCAGCAGCATGCCAGGGGTCGACTACGAGCAGTACTTC. This chain links TRBV5-1 with TRBJ2-7; TRBD1 might be the D (6 bases). Germline V gene sequence: CDR1 SGHRS, CDR2 YFSETQ. Trimming took off 4 bases at V and 3 bases at J, with 14 bases between the two ends. This CDR3 spans 14 amino acids.

This clonotype has only a few counts. The chain carries TRBV19 and TRBJ2-7; D could derive from TRBD1 or TRBD2 (5 bases each). Trimming cost V 5 bases and J 4 bases, with 9 bases left between them. The CDR3 loop spans 12 amino acids. Germline lookup yields CDR1 LNHDA and CDR2 SQIVND (reference sequence). CDR3 sequence: CASSGGFYEQYF. Written as DNA, the CDR3 is TGTGCCAGTAGTGGGGGATTTTACGAGCAGTACTTC.

CDR3 bases: TGTGCCAGCAGCTTGACCCTCAGGGGGACCGGGGAGCTGTTTTTT. Translating it yields CASSLTLRGTGELFF. V usage is TRBV7-9 and J usage is TRBJ2-2; 7 bases agree with TRBD1. The germline CDR1 and CDR2 sequences are SEHNR and FQNEAQ (reference sequence). The CDR3 spans 15 residues. The V gene end was trimmed by 3 bases and the J gene end by 5 bases; junction bases not matched to a gene: 6.

There are a few counts of this clonotype. The chain employs TRBV20-1 and TRBJ2-3, with 8 bases aligning to TRBD1. CDR3 length equals 17 residues. V dropped 5 bases and J dropped 0; count of bases not matched to a gene: 13. CDR1 is DFQATT and CDR2 is SNEGSKA in the germline V gene (reference sequence). The CDR3 sequence is CSALYVSGQASTDTQYF. The CDR3 DNA reads TGCAGTGCTCTTTACGTATCGGGACAGGCTAGCACAGATACGCAGTATTTT.

The chain carries TRBV28 and TRBJ2-7; 11 positions match TRBD2. J gave up 3 bases and V 8 bases, and 6 bases lay outside the gene matches. This CDR3 region has 14 residues. Germline lookup yields CDR1 MDHEN and CDR2 SYDVKM. The CDR3 nucleotides are TGTGCCAGCCTCCTAGCGGGAGGTAGCTACGAGCAGTACTTC. This gives the protein CASLLAGGSYEQYF.

In its sample, this clonotype was seen many times. This chain connects TRBV5-1 to TRBJ2-2; possible D gene TRBD1, 5 bases. This CDR3 is 15 amino acids long. Germline V gives CDR1 SGHRS, CDR2 YFSETQ. V lost 0 bases, J lost 6 bases, and 12 bases lay in between. CDR3 sequence reads: CASSLVQGAAGELFF. In DNA, the CDR3 is TGCGCCAGCAGCTTGGTACAAGGGGCCGCCGGGGAGCTGTTTTTT.

The rearrangement joins TRBV7-2 to TRBJ2-7; TRBD2 is a possible D gene (7 bases). The germline V gene has CDR1 SGHTA and CDR2 FQGNSA. The CDR3 extends over 14 amino acids. The ends were cut back, 6 bases at V and 10 bases at J, with 22 bases in the middle. CDR3 amino acids: CASSSEYGGAPQYF. The CDR3 DNA reads as TGTGCCAGCAGTTCCGAGTATGGGGGGGCCCCCCAGTACTTC.

This clonotype was seen ten or more times. V is TRBV5-1 and J is TRBJ2-7; 9 positions agree with TRBD1. Germline V gene data show CDR1 as SGHRS and CDR2 as YFSETQ. Trimming cost V 5 bases and J 4 bases; bases outside gene matches: 10. The CDR3 sequence is 15 residues long. In DNA, the CDR3 is TGCGCCAGCAGTACCCCCGGGACAGGGATTTACGAGCAGTACTTC. Its translation: CASSTPGTGIYEQYF.

This clonotype was detected only once. The chain recombines TRBV4-2 with TRBJ2-3; D is unresolved. From germline, CDR1 is LGHNA and CDR2 YNFKEQ. This CDR3 has 17 amino acids. V lost 3 bases and J lost 0, with 16 bases in between. In DNA form, the CDR3 reads TGTGCCAGCAGCCACCGCTCGGTGGGTTCTAGCACAGATACGCAGTATTTT. Protein sequence: CASSHRSVGSSTDTQYF.

In its sample, this clonotype was seen a few times. The chain uses TRBV7-2 and TRBJ1-1; D is uncertain. CDR1 and CDR2 from the germline V gene are SGHTA and FQGNSA. This CDR3 has 15 amino acids. V dropped 2 bases and J dropped 1 base, with 11 bases sitting between them. CDR3 region: CASSLSGYGNTEAFF. The CDR3 region has the DNA TGTGCCAGCAGCTTAAGCGGCTATGGGAACACTGAAGCTTTCTTT.

The chain uses TRBV15 and TRBJ2-3; no definite D call. This CDR3 has 16 amino acids. V was clipped by 1 base and J by 2 bases, with 13 bases between them. Germline CDR1 and CDR2: LNHNV and YYDKDF (reference sequence). The CDR3 here is CATSRGARIDTDTQYF. The DNA of the CDR3 is TGTGCCACCAGCAGAGGGGCGCGGATAGACACAGATACGCAGTATTTT.

The table lists this clonotype with a few counts. The chain carries TRBV5-1 and TRBJ2-7; D may be TRBD1 (7 bases). There are 15 residues in the CDR3. Trimming took off 3 bases at V and 1 base at J, with 14 bases between the two ends. The germline V gene has CDR1 SGHRS and CDR2 YFSETQ. CDR3 nucleotides: TGCGCCAGCAGCTACTTGACAGGGACTTCCTACGAGCAGTACTTC. This codes for CASSYLTGTSYEQYF.

V gene TRBV7-9 combines with J gene TRBJ1-5; D remains ambiguous. The CDR3 totals 15 residues. The V gene's germline CDR1 is SEHNR and CDR2 FQNEAQ (reference sequence). V was clipped by 5 bases and J by 2 bases, with 13 bases between them. This CDR3 is CASSRGVEGNQPQHF. In nucleotides, the CDR3 is TGTGCCAGCAGCCGCGGGGTCGAAGGCAATCAGCCCCAGCATTTT.

This clonotype was observed a few times. The chain carries TRBV20-1 and TRBJ2-2; a weak D match, TRBD1 (6 bases). Deletions cut 5 bases from V and 5 bases from J, with 18 bases between. This CDR3 region has 15 residues. CDR1 is DFQATT and CDR2 is SNEGSKA in the germline V gene (reference sequence). CDR3 nucleotide sequence: TGCAGTGCTGGAAGGACAGACAGAAATACCGGGGAGCTGTTTTTT. Protein: CSAGRTDRNTGELFF.

This rearrangement joins TRBV11-2 to TRBJ2-5; 9 bases fit TRBD1. The CDR3 spans 16 residues. V lost 5 bases and J lost 4; bases outside the gene matches: 11. Per germline, CDR1 SGHAT and CDR2 FQNNGV. The CDR3 DNA is TGTGCCAGCAGCCGCCTTGGGGACAGGGTGCGAGAGACCCAGTACTTC. Translated: CASSRLGDRVRETQYF.

This clonotype was seen ten or more times. The chain has TRBV5-4 and TRBJ2-5, with a weak D call TRBD1 (6 bases). Trimming took 1 base from V and 1 from J, leaving 8 bases between them. Germline CDR1 and CDR2: SGHNT and YYREEE (reference sequence). The length of the CDR3 is 14 residues. The CDR3 DNA is TGTGCCAGCAGCTTGCAGGGGCTCCAAGAGACCCAGTACTTC. Translated, it gives CASSLQGLQETQYF.

The chain uses TRBV6-1 and TRBJ1-5; 7 bases are a match to TRBD1. J gave up 4 bases and V 6 bases, and 9 bases lay outside the gene matches. The germline gives CDR1 MNHNS, CDR2 SASEGT. The CDR3 is 15 amino acids. As DNA, the CDR3 is TGTGCCAGCAGGCCTACACAGGGGTTAAATCAGCCCCAGCATTTT. This codes for CASRPTQGLNQPQHF.

This clonotype was observed a few times. The chain joins TRBV19 to TRBJ1-5, with unresolved D. There are 14 residues in the CDR3. The germline V gene has CDR1 LNHDA and CDR2 SQIVND (reference sequence). V lost 6 bases to trimming and J lost 11 bases, with 20 bases between them. CDR3 protein: CASSRAGWEWTQHF. CDR3 DNA sequence: TGTGCCAGTAGCCGGGCCGGGTGGGAATGGACCCAGCATTTT.

This chain uses TRBV6-2 or TRBV6-3 with TRBJ1-5; D perhaps matches TRBD1 (5 bases). Trimming stripped 4 bases from V and 3 bases from J, with 13 bases between. CDR3 length equals 15 residues. The germline gives CDR1 MNHEY, CDR2 SVGEGT. CDR3 sequence (DNA): TGTGCCAGCAGTTCCGGGACGAGCTACAATCAGCCCCAGCATTTT. Translation gives CASSSGTSYNQPQHF.

In this sample, this clonotype turned up a few times. This chain joins TRBV14 and TRBJ2-6; the D gene is possibly TRBD1 (5 bases). The CDR3 contains 17 residues. Trimming removed 1 base from V and 4 bases from J, with 14 bases in between. Germline-derived CDR1 and CDR2 are SGHDN and FVKESK. Written as DNA, the CDR3 is TGTGCCAGCAGCCAAGTGGCCCCAGGGCCCGGGGCCAACGTCCTGACTTTC. It translates to CASSQVAPGPGANVLTF. Drawing the rest from reference TRBV14 and TRBJ2-6, the complete variable domain is EAGVTQFPSHSVIEKGQTVTLRCDPISGHDNLYWYRRVMGKEIKFLLHFVKESKQDESGMPNNRFLAERTGGTYSTLKVQPAELEDSGVYFCASSQVAPGPGANVLTFGAGSRLTVL.